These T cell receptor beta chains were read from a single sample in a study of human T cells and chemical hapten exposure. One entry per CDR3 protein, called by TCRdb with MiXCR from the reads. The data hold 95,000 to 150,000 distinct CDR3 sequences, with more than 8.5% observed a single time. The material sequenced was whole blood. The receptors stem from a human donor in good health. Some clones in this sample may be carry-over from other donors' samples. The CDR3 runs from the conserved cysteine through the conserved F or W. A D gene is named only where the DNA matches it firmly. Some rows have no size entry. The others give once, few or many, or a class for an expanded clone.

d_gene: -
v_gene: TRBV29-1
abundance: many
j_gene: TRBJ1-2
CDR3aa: CSATGEDGYTF
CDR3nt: TGCAGCGCCACAGGTGAGGATGGCTACACCTTC

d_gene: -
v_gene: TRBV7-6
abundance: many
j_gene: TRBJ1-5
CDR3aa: CASSLAEDREPQHF
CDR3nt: TGTGCCAGCAGCTTAGCGGAGGATCGGGAGCCCCAGCATTTT

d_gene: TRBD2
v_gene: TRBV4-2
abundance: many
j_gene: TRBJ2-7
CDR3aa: CASSQDLAGAFEQYF
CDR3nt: TGTGCCAGCAGCCAAGATCTAGCGGGAGCTTTCGAGCAGTACTTC

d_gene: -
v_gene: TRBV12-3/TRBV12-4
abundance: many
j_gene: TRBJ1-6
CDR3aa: CASSPRASNSPLHF
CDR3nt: TGTGCCAGCAGTCCCCGGGCTTCAAATTCACCCCTCCACTTT

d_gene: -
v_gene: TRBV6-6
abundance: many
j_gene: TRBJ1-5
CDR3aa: CASLSDSNQPQHF
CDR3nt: TGTGCCAGCTTATCGGACAGCAATCAGCCCCAGCATTTT

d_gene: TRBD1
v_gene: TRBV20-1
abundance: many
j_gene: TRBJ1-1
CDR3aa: CKTGDTEAFF
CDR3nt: TGCAAGACAGGGGACACTGAAGCTTTCTTT

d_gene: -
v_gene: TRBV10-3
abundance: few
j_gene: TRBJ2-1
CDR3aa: CAIKGNREGNEQFF
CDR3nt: TGTGCCATCAAAGGGAACAGGGAAGGCAATGAGCAGTTCTTC

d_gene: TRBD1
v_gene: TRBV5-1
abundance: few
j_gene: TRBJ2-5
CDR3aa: CASRLPGGTQETQYF
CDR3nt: TGCGCCAGCAGACTTCCAGGGGGTACTCAAGAGACCCAGTACTTC

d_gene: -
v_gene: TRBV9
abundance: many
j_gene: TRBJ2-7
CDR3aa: CASSVGKGGSYEQYF
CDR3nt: TGTGCCAGCAGCGTAGGAAAGGGGGGGTCCTACGAGCAGTACTTC

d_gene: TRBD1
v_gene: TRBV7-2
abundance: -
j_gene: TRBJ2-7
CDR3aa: CASSSRTGGEYEQYF
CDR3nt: TGTGCCAGCAGCTCCCGGACAGGGGGCGAATACGAGCAGTACTTC

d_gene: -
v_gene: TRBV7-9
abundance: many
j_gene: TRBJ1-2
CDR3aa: CASSGQGPYGYTF
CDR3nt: TGTGCCAGCAGCGGTCAGGGTCCCTATGGCTACACCTTC

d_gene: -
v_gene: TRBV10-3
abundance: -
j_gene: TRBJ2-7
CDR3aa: CAISESSNSYEQYF
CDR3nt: TGTGCCATCAGTGAGTCGTCTAACTCCTACGAGCAGTACTTC

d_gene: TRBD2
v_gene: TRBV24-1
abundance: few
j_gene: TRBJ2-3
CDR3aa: CATSDPSGGARDTQYF
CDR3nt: TGTGCCACCAGTGATCCGAGCGGGGGGGCCAGGGATACGCAGTATTTT

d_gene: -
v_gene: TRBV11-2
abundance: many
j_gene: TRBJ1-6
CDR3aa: CASSLVAGLNSPLHF
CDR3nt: TGTGCCAGCAGCTTAGTCGCCGGACTCAATTCACCCCTCCACTTT

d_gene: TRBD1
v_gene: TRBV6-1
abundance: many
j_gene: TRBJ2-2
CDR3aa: CASRNGQANTGELFF
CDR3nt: TGTGCCAGCAGGAACGGACAGGCGAACACCGGGGAGCTGTTTTTT

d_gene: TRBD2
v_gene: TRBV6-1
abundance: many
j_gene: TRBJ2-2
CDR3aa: CASSEGLALRTGELFF
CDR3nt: TGTGCCAGCAGTGAGGGACTAGCGTTAAGGACCGGGGAGCTGTTTTTT

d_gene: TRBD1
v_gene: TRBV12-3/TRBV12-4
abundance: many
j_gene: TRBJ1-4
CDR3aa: CASSFGDRTNEKLFF
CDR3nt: TGTGCCAGCAGTTTCGGGGACAGAACTAATGAAAAACTGTTTTTT

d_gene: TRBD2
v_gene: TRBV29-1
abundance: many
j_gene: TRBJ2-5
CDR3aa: CSVVGREGHETQYF
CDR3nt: TGCAGCGTTGTGGGGCGGGAGGGCCATGAGACCCAGTACTTC

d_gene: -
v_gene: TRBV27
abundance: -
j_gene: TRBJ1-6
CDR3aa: CATKQDVWNSPLHF
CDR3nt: TGTGCCACCAAACAAGACGTTTGGAATTCACCCCTCCACTTT

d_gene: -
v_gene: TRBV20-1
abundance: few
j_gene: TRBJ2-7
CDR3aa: CSAFRDRNYEQYF
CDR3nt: TGCAGTGCTTTCCGGGACCGTAACTACGAGCAGTACTTC

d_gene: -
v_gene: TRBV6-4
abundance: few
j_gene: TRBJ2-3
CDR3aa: CASSDERESDTQYF
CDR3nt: TGTGCCAGCAGTGACGAACGGGAATCAGATACGCAGTATTTT

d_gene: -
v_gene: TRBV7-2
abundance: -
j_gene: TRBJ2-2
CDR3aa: CASSLDENTGELFF
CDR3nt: TGTGCCAGCAGCTTAGACGAAAACACCGGGGAGCTGTTTTTT

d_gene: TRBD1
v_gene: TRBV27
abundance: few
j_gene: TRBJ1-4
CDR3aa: CASSSTGAPNEKLFF
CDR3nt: TGTGCCAGCAGTTCCACAGGGGCTCCTAATGAAAAACTGTTTTTT

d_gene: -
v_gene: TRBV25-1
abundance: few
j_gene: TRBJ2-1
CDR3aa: CASGRQSYNEQFF
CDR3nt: TGTGCCAGCGGGAGGCAGTCCTACAATGAGCAGTTCTTC

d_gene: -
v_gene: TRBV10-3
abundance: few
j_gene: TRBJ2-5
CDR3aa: CAISESFDSEETQYF
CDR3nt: TGTGCCATCAGTGAGTCGTTTGACTCCGAAGAGACCCAGTACTTC

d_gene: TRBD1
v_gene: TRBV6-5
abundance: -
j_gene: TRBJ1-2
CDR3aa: CASRKRTGDYGYTF
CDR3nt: TGTGCCAGCAGAAAACGAACAGGGGACTATGGCTACACCTTC

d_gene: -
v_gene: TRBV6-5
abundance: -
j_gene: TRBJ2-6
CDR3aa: CASSYEGSSGANVLTF
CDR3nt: TGTGCCAGCAGTTATGAGGGTAGCTCTGGGGCCAACGTCCTGACTTTC

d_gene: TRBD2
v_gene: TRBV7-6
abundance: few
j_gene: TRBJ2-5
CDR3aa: CASSLGSGAKETQYF
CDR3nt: TGTGCCAGCAGCTTAGGTAGCGGGGCGAAAGAGACCCAGTACTTC

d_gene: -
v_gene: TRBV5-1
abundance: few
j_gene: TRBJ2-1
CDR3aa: CASSLDPPGYSFGEQFF
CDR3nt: TGCGCCAGCAGCTTGGATCCCCCAGGGTATAGCTTCGGTGAGCAGTTCTTC

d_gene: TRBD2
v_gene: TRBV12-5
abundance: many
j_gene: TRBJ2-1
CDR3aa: CASGLGTSGPYNEQFF
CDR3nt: TGTGCTAGTGGTTTGGGGACTAGCGGTCCCTACAATGAGCAGTTCTTC

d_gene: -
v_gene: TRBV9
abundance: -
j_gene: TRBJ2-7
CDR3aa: CASSVEATPYEQYF
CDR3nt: TGTGCCAGCAGCGTAGAGGCTACCCCCTACGAGCAGTACTTC

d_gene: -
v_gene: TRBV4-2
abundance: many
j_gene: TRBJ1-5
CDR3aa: CASSQDLAGVGGNQPQHF
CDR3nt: TGTGCCAGCAGCCAAGATCTGGCAGGGGTCGGTGGCAATCAGCCCCAGCATTTT

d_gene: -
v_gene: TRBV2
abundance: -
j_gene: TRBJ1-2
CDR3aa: CASTPGATVGGYTF
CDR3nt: TGTGCCAGCACTCCCGGGGCCACCGTTGGGGGCTACACCTTC

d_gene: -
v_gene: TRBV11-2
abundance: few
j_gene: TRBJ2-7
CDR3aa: CASSVQYEQYF
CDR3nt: TGTGCCAGCAGCGTCCAATACGAGCAGTACTTC

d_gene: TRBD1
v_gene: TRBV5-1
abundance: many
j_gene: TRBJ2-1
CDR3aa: CASSVGTGASYNEQFF
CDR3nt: TGCGCCAGCAGCGTGGGCACAGGGGCCTCCTACAATGAGCAGTTCTTC

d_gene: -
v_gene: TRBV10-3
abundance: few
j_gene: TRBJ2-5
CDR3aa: CAIGTSETQYF
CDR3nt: TGTGCCATCGGGACAAGTGAGACCCAGTACTTC

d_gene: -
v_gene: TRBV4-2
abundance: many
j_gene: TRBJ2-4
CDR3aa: CASSQAVSRANIQYF
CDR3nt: TGTGCCAGCAGCCAAGCCGTCAGCAGGGCTAACATTCAGTACTTC

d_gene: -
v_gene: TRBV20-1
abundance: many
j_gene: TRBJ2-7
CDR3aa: CSANSGYSYEQYF
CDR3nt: TGCAGTGCGAATAGCGGTTACTCCTACGAGCAGTACTTC

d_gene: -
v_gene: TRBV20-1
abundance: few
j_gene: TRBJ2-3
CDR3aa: CSARGRLSTDTQYF
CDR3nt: TGCAGTGCTAGGGGGAGACTCAGCACAGATACGCAGTATTTT

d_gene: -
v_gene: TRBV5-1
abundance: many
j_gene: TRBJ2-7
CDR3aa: CASSLEVGTINEQYF
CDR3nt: TGCGCCAGCAGCTTGGAGGTGGGAACCATCAACGAGCAGTACTTC

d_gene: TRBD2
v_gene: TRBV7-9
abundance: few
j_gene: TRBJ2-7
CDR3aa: CASSFSGREDEQYF
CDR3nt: TGTGCCAGCAGCTTTTCCGGGAGGGAGGACGAGCAGTACTTC

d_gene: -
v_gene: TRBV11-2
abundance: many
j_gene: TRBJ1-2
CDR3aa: CASSALADNYGYTF
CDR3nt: TGTGCCAGCAGCGCCCTGGCGGATAACTATGGCTACACCTTC

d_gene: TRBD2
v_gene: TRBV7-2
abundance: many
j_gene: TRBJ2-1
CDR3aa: CASSPGGGLAGYNEQFF
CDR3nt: TGTGCCAGCAGCCCCGGCGGGGGACTAGCGGGGTACAATGAGCAGTTCTTC

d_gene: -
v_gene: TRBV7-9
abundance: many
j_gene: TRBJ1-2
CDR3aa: CANTPPGPGGNGYTF
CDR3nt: TGTGCCAACACGCCCCCCGGGCCAGGAGGCAATGGCTACACCTTC

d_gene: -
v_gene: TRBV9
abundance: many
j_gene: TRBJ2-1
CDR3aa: CASSGHSGRNEQFF
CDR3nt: TGTGCCAGCAGCGGCCATAGTGGGCGCAATGAGCAGTTCTTC

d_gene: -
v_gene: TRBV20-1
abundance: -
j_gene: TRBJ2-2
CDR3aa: CSARGTEGFAGELFF
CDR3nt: TGCAGTGCTAGAGGGACGGAGGGTTTCGCCGGGGAGCTGTTTTTT

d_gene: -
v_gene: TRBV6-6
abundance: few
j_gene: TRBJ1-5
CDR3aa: CASRDSERNQPQHF
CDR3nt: TGTGCCAGCAGGGACAGCGAAAGGAATCAGCCCCAGCATTTT

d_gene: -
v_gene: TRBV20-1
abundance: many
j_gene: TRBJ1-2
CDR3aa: CSVGTGTSLANYGYTF
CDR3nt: TGCAGTGTTGGAACAGGGACGTCCCTAGCTAACTATGGCTACACCTTC

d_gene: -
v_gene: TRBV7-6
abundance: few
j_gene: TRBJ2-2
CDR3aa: CASSPRRANTGELFF
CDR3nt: TGTGCCAGCAGCCCAAGACGCGCGAACACCGGGGAGCTGTTTTTT

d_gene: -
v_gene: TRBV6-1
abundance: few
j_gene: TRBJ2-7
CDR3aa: CASSELSGTGYEQYF
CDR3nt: TGTGCCAGCAGTGAATTATCCGGGACCGGCTACGAGCAGTACTTC

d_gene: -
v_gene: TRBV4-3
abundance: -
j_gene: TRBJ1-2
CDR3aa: CASSPQRTVYGYTF
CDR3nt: TGCGCCAGCAGCCCCCAGAGGACCGTCTATGGCTACACCTTC

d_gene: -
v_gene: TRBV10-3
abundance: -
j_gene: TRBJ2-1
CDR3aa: CAIRRGNEQFF
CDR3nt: TGTGCCATCAGAAGGGGCAATGAGCAGTTCTTC

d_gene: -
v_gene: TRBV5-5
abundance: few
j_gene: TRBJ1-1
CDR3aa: CASSVRGGDTEAFF
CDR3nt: TGTGCCAGCAGCGTGCGAGGAGGAGACACTGAAGCTTTCTTT

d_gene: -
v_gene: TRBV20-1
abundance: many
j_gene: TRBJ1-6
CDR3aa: CSAASSYRRASPLHF
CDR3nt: TGCAGTGCCGCGAGCAGTTACAGGCGGGCTTCACCCCTCCACTTT

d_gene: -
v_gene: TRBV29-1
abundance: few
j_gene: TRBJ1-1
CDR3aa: CSVETTEAFF
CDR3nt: TGCAGCGTTGAGACGACTGAAGCTTTCTTT

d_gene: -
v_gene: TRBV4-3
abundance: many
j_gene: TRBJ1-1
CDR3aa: CASSHYAGQNTEAFF
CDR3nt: TGCGCCAGCAGCCATTATGCCGGCCAGAACACTGAAGCTTTCTTT

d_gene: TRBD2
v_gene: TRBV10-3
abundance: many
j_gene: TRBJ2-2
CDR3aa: CAISGSGPRTGELFF
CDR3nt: TGTGCCATCAGTGGTAGCGGGCCTCGCACCGGGGAGCTGTTTTTT

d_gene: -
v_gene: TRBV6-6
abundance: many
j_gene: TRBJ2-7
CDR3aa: CASSYSGSYEQYF
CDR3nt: TGTGCCAGCAGTTACTCCGGTTCCTACGAGCAGTACTTC

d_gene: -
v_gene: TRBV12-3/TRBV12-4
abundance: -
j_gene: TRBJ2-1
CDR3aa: CASSLGVAEMYNEQFF
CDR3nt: TGTGCCAGCAGTTTAGGGGTAGCGGAGATGTACAATGAGCAGTTCTTC

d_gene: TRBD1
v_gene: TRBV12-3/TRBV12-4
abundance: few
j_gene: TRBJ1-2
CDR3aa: CASRQQGIYGYTF
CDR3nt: TGTGCCAGCAGACAACAGGGGATCTATGGCTACACCTTC